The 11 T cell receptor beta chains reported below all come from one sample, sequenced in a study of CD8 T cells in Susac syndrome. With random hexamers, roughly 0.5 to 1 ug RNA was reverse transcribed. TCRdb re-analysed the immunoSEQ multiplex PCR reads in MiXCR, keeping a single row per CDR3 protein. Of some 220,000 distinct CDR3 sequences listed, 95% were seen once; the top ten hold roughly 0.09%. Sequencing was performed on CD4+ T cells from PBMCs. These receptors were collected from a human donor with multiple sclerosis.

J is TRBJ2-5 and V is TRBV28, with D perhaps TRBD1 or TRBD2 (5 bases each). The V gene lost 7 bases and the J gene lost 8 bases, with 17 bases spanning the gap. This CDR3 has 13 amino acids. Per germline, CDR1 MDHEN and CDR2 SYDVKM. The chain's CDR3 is CASNPPPGPTQYF. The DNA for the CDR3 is TGTGCCAGCAACCCACCTCCGGGGCCCACCCAGTACTTC.

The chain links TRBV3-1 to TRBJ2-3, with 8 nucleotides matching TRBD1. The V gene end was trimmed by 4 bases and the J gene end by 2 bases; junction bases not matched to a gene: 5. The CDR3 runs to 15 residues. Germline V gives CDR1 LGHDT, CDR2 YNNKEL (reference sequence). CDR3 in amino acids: CASSPDRGNTDTQYF. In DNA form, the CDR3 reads TGTGCCAGCAGCCCAGACAGGGGAAACACAGATACGCAGTATTTT.

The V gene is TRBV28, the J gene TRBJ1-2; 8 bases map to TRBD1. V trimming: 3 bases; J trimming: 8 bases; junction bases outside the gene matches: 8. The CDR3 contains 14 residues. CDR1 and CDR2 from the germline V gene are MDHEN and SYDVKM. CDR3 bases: TGTGCCAGCAGTTTTTCAGGGGGCTTTAGGGGCTACACCTTC. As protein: CASSFSGGFRGYTF.

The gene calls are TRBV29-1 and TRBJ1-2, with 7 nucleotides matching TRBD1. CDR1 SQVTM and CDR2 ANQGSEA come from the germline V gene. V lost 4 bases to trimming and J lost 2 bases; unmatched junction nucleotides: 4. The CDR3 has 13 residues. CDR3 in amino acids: CSVAAGGNYGYTF. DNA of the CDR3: TGCAGCGTTGCAGCAGGGGGGAACTATGGCTACACCTTC.

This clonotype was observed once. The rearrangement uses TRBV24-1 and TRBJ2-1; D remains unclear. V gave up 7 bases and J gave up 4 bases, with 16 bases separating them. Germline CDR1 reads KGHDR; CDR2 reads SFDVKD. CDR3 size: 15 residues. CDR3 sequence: CATSDPSNQYNEQFF. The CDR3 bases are TGTGCCACCAGCGACCCAAGTAATCAGTACAATGAGCAGTTCTTC.

CDR3 nucleotide sequence: TGTGCCAGTAGTGCGGAGGGTTGGACTAGCGGGGGGCGTAGCTCCTACAATGAGCAGTTCTTC. Translating it yields CASSAEGWTSGGRSSYNEQFF. The rearrangement uses TRBV19 and TRBJ2-1; 14 bases fit TRBD2. V shed 5 bases, J shed 0 bases, and the junction held 15 bases outside the gene matches. The CDR3 consists of 21 residues. The germline V gene has CDR1 LNHDA and CDR2 SQIVND (reference sequence).

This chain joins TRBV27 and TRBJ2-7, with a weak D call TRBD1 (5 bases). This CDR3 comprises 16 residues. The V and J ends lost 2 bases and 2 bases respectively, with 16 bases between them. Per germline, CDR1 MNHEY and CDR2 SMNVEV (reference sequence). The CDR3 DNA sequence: TGTGCCAGCAGTTTAAAGGTTGGGGCAGGAACCTACGAGCAGTACTTC. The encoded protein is CASSLKVGAGTYEQYF.

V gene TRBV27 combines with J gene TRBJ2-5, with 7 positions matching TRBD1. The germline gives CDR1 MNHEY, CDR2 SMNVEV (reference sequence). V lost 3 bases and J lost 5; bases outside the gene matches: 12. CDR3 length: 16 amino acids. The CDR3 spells CASSFRRQGVRETQYF. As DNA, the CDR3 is TGTGCCAGCAGTTTTCGTAGACAGGGTGTGAGGGAGACCCAGTACTTC.

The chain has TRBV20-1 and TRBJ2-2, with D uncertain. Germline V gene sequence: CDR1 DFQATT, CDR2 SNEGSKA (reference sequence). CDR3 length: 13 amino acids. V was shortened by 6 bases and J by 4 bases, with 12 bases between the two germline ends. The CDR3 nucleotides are TGCAGTGCCCCCTCTCGTGGCACCGGGGAGCTGTTTTTT. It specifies CSAPSRGTGELFF.

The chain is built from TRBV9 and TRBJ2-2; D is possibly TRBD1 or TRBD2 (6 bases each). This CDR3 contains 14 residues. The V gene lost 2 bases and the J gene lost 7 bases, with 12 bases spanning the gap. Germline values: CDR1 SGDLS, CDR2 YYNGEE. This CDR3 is CASSVVGGDGELFF. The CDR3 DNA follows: TGTGCCAGCAGCGTGGTCGGGGGCGACGGGGAGCTGTTTTTT. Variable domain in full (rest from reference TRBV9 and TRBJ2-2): DSGVTQTPKHLITATGQRVTLRCSPRSGDLSVYWYQQSLDQGLQFLIQYYNGEERAKGNILERFSAQQFPDLHSELNLSSLELGDSALYFCASSVVGGDGELFFGEGSRLTVL.

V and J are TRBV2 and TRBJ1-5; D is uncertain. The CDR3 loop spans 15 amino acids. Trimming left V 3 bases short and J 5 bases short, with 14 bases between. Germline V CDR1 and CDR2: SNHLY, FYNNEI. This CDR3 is CASSDAGVMYQPQHF. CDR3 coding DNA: TGTGCCAGCAGTGACGCGGGTGTTATGTATCAGCCCCAGCATTTT.